Each of the 17 T cell receptor beta chains below was sequenced from the same sample in a study of blood T cell repertoires in COVID-19. TCRdb's copy holds only in-frame clones and misses some; the assay was immunoSEQ multiplex PCR. The profile shows fewer than 150,000 clones, 85% of them singletons. What was sequenced was peripheral blood. All receptors come from a man aged 45-60 years with acute or convalescent COVID-19.

The J gene is TRBJ2-2, the V gene TRBV5-1; 9 positions match TRBD2. V gave up 2 bases and J gave up 1 base; unmatched junction bases: 12. Germline-derived CDR1 and CDR2 are SGHRS and YFSETQ. This CDR3 is built from 19 residues. The CDR3 DNA is TGCGCCAGCAGCTTTTCATTAGCGGGAGATGTGTTGAACACCGGGGAGCTGTTTTTT. Protein sequence: CASSFSLAGDVLNTGELFF.

The genes are TRBV6-6 and TRBJ1-6, with 7 bases identical to TRBD1. Trimming at V came to 5 bases and at J to 0 bases, leaving 4 bases not matched to a gene. CDR1 is MNHNY, CDR2 SVGAGI, per germline (reference sequence). This CDR3 comprises 16 residues. The CDR3 region is CASSRRQGSYNSPLHF. CDR3 sequence (DNA): TGTGCCAGCAGTCGAAGACAGGGCTCCTATAATTCACCCCTCCACTTT.

Only one count was recorded for this clone. The chain couples TRBV7-3 to TRBJ1-6; D perhaps matches TRBD1 (5 bases). CDR1 SGHTA and CDR2 FQGTGA come from the germline V gene. The V end lost 0 bases, the J end lost 5 bases, and 11 bases lay between the germline ends. The CDR3 runs to 16 residues. CDR3 DNA: TGTGCCAGCAGCTTAACATTGGGGCGCGATAATTCACCCCTCCACTTT. It yields the protein CASSLTLGRDNSPLHF.

This chain links TRBV14 with TRBJ2-1; D is unclear. This CDR3 contains 14 residues. Trimming removed 1 base from V and 0 bases from J, with 4 bases in between. Germline lookup yields CDR1 SGHDN and CDR2 FVKESK. This CDR3 reads CASSQASSYNEQFF. For the CDR3, the DNA is TGTGCCAGCAGCCAAGCTAGCTCCTACAATGAGCAGTTCTTC.

The J gene is TRBJ1-1, the V gene TRBV11-2; D is unclear. CDR3 length: 13 amino acids. V lost 3 bases and J lost 1, with 6 bases in between. Looked up from germline, CDR1 is SGHAT and CDR2 is FQNNGV. The CDR3 spells CASSFNRNTEAFF. CDR3 in DNA: TGTGCCAGCAGCTTTAACAGGAACACTGAAGCTTTCTTT.

As DNA, the CDR3 is TGTGCCAGCAGTCCCCAGGGGACTAGCGGGATTTACGAGCAGTACTTC. Its translation is CASSPQGTSGIYEQYF. V usage is TRBV28 and J usage is TRBJ2-7; the match to TRBD2 covers 13 bases. The germline V gene has CDR1 MDHEN and CDR2 SYDVKM. J was trimmed by 4 bases and V by 5 bases; bases with no gene match: 8. The CDR3 consists of 16 residues.

In nucleotides, the CDR3 is TGTGCCAGCAGCTCATATAACCAGCCAGGCGAGACCCAGTACTTC. It yields the protein CASSSYNQPGETQYF. The V gene is TRBV7-9, the J gene TRBJ2-5; no clear D gene. The CDR3 spans 15 residues. Germline V gene sequence: CDR1 SEHNR, CDR2 FQNEAQ (reference sequence). The germline V and J ends were trimmed by 4 bases and 5 bases, with 17 bases remaining between them.

This clone was seen only once. This rearrangement joins TRBV6-5 to TRBJ2-3, with 8 nucleotides matching TRBD2. Germline V gene data show CDR1 as MNHEY and CDR2 as SVGAGI. Germline trimming cut 0 bases from V and 0 bases from J; bases unmatched to any gene: 2. This CDR3 region has 16 residues. CDR3 bases: TGTGCCAGCAGTTACTCCGGGACTAGGAGCACAGATACGCAGTATTTT. It yields the protein CASSYSGTRSTDTQYF.

The rearrangement links TRBV4-1 to TRBJ1-1; D uncertain. The germline V and J ends were trimmed by 1 base and 0 bases, with 12 bases remaining between them. CDR1 and CDR2 from the germline V gene are MGHRA and YSYEKL. The CDR3 has 16 residues. This CDR3 is CASSQVPSPLNTEAFF. In DNA form, the CDR3 reads TGCGCCAGCAGCCAAGTTCCTAGTCCCCTGAACACTGAAGCTTTCTTT.

The V gene is TRBV3-1 (or the pseudogene TRBV3-2), the J gene TRBJ2-3; D uncertain. The V and J ends lost 1 base and 15 bases respectively, with 11 bases between them. The V gene's germline CDR1 is LGHDT and CDR2 YNNKEL (reference sequence). The CDR3 runs 11 residues. The CDR3 DNA sequence: TGTGCCAGCAGCCAAGGAAGTGCCGGTTATTTT. This codes for CASSQGSAGYF.

The rearrangement uses TRBV5-1 and TRBJ2-5; 9 bases agree with TRBD1. This CDR3 contains 15 residues. The germline CDR1 and CDR2 sequences are SGHRS and YFSETQ. The trim removed 2 bases at V and 1 base at J, leaving 3 bases unmatched. DNA for the CDR3: TGCGCCAGCAGCTTAGGGACAGGGTCCCAAGAGACCCAGTACTTC. It encodes CASSLGTGSQETQYF.

This chain uses TRBV18 with TRBJ2-3; D remains unclear. With 0 bases removed from V and 2 bases from J, the gap between germline ends came to 6 bases. Germline CDR1 KGHSH, CDR2 LQKENI. This CDR3 region has 14 residues. DNA of the CDR3: TGTGCCAGCTCACCACCGAGACTCACAGATACGCAGTATTTT. This encodes CASSPPRLTDTQYF.

The chain employs TRBV7-3 and TRBJ2-3, with TRBD1 matching 7 bases. Germline V gene sequence: CDR1 SGHTA, CDR2 FQGTGA. CDR3 length: 14 residues. With 5 bases clipped from V and 1 base from J, the junction kept 3 bases outside the gene matches. The chain's CDR3 is CASSTTGGTDTQYF. The CDR3 nucleotides read TGTGCCAGCAGCACCACAGGGGGCACAGATACGCAGTATTTT.

This sequence joins TRBV9 and TRBJ2-4, with 8 bases matching TRBD1. Trimming cost V 5 bases and J 7 bases; bases outside gene matches: 2. CDR1 SGDLS and CDR2 YYNGEE come from the germline V gene. The CDR3 has 12 residues. The CDR3 bases are TGTGCCAGCAGTGACAGGGGCAACATTCAGTACTTC. Translation: CASSDRGNIQYF.

The chain couples TRBV5-5 to TRBJ2-7; D gene ambiguous. The CDR3 runs to 13 residues. Germline-derived CDR1 and CDR2 are SGHKS and YYEKEE (reference sequence). V was shortened by 3 bases and J by 2 bases, with 9 bases between the two germline ends. In DNA, the CDR3 is TGTGCCAGCAGCTCCCGACAAGCCTACGAGCAGTACTTC. Translating gives CASSSRQAYEQYF.

The V call is TRBV6-6, the J call TRBJ1-1; no definite D call. This CDR3 has 14 residues. Germline V gives CDR1 MNHNY, CDR2 SVGAGI (reference sequence). The ends were cut back, 6 bases at V and 0 bases at J, with 11 bases in the middle. As DNA, the CDR3 is TGTGCCAGCAGCCACGTTGAGATGAACACTGAAGCTTTCTTT. Protein sequence: CASSHVEMNTEAFF.

The chain links TRBV7-6 to TRBJ2-1; weak D call: TRBD2 (5 bases). The CDR3 contains 16 residues. The V gene's germline CDR1 is SGHVS and CDR2 FNYEAQ. V shed 1 base and J shed 4 bases, with 14 bases lying between them. The CDR3 DNA follows: TGTGCCAGCAGCTTAGACGCCACAGCGGTTTACAATGAGCAGTTCTTC. Amino acids: CASSLDATAVYNEQFF.